These 10 T cell receptor beta chains were sequenced from one sample in a study of OX40 agonist ivuxolimab in advanced cancers. Generated by immunoSEQ multiplex PCR, the TCRdb table keeps only in-frame clones and is missing some. The sample has fewer than 85,000 clones, over 85% seen once. The sequenced sample was CD4+ or CD8+ T cells sorted from blood, obtained in a trial of the OX40 agonist ivuxolimab. The receptors were gathered from an adult with an advanced solid tumor such as melanoma, head and neck, liver or kidney cancer.

This clone was detected only once. The chain recombines TRBV5-1 with TRBJ2-1; 14 bases line up with TRBD2. The CDR3 runs 16 residues. The J segment lost 9 bases and the V segment lost 4 bases, leaving 9 bases of the junction unmatched. The germline V gene encodes CDR1 SGHRS and CDR2 YFSETQ. CDR3 sequence: CASSPGLAGGEGEQFF. DNA for the CDR3: TGCGCCAGCAGCCCCGGACTAGCGGGAGGTGAGGGTGAGCAGTTCTTC.

This chain joins TRBV5-1 and TRBJ2-1; the match to TRBD2 covers 12 bases. After removal of 1 base from V and 7 bases from J, the junction contained 0 bases not matched to a gene. Germline V gives CDR1 SGHRS, CDR2 YFSETQ. The CDR3 has 14 residues. CDR3 in DNA: TGCGCCAGCAGCTTGACTAGCGGGGGGAATGAGCAGTTCTTC. The encoded protein is CASSLTSGGNEQFF.

The gene calls are TRBV29-1 and TRBJ1-1; 12 nucleotides line up with TRBD1. The CDR3 is 12 residues long. Germline V gene lookup returns CDR1 SQVTM and CDR2 ANQGSEA. Trimming took 7 bases from V and 8 from J; bases not matched to a gene: 5. The CDR3: CSGGQGAWEAFF. Here the CDR3 DNA reads TGCAGCGGGGGACAGGGGGCGTGGGAAGCTTTCTTT.

V usage is TRBV10-3 and J usage is TRBJ2-5; D unresolved. This CDR3 comprises 13 residues. Germline V gene data show CDR1 as ENHRY and CDR2 as SYGVKD. Trimming shortened V by 4 bases and J by 4 bases, and 10 bases separated the two germline ends. Here the CDR3 DNA reads TGTGCCATCAGTGCAAGCAGCCTAGAGACCCAGTACTTC. Its protein is CAISASSLETQYF.

In DNA form, the CDR3 reads TGTGCCAGCAGCATCGACAACTATGGCTACACCTTC. This encodes CASSIDNYGYTF. The gene calls are TRBV7-2 and TRBJ1-2; the D is unclear. Trimming took off 5 bases at V and 2 bases at J, with 6 bases between the two ends. From germline, CDR1 is SGHTA and CDR2 FQGNSA. The CDR3 is 12 residues long.

The rearrangement joins TRBV28 to TRBJ1-5; the D is unclear. Trimming shortened V by 1 base and J by 4 bases, and 14 bases separated the two germline ends. Per germline, CDR1 MDHEN and CDR2 SYDVKM. The CDR3 extends over 16 amino acids. This chain's CDR3 is CASSLSSVGRNQPQHF. The CDR3 DNA reads as TGTGCCAGCAGTTTATCCTCCGTGGGCCGAAATCAGCCCCAGCATTTT.

The V gene is TRBV27, the J gene TRBJ2-1; the D gene is possibly TRBD2 (6 bases). The CDR3 contains 16 residues. CDR1 MNHEY and CDR2 SMNVEV come from the germline V gene (reference sequence). Trimming pared 6 bases from V and 6 bases from J, leaving 21 bases between. In DNA form, the CDR3 reads TGTGCCAGCAGGGTCAACGCGGGACCCGAGGGCAATGAGCAGTTCTTC. Translation gives CASRVNAGPEGNEQFF.

This clone has a single count. This rearrangement joins TRBV5-1 to TRBJ2-5; no reliable D call. The CDR3 sequence is 13 residues long. CDR1 is SGHRS, CDR2 YFSETQ, per germline. V was cut by 4 bases and J by 2 bases, with 9 bases left in between. CDR3 loop: CASSKGPQETQYF. The CDR3 DNA reads as TGCGCCAGCAGCAAAGGACCGCAAGAGACCCAGTACTTC.

This chain joins TRBV7-2 and TRBJ2-7; no firm D call. CDR3 length: 13 amino acids. V lost 5 bases, J lost 3 bases, and 11 bases lay in between. The V gene's germline CDR1 is SGHTA and CDR2 FQGNSA. CDR3 residues: CASSEPGFYEQYF. The CDR3 coding sequence is TGTGCCAGCAGCGAACCAGGATTCTACGAGCAGTACTTC.

The V and J genes are TRBV18 and TRBJ2-5, with TRBD1 identical over 8 bases. Unmatched junction bases numbered 9, after V lost 4 bases and J lost 5 bases. Looked up from germline, CDR1 is KGHSH and CDR2 is LQKENI. The CDR3 sequence is 15 residues long. The CDR3 DNA follows: TGTGCCAGCTCACTGACAGGGGACCGGGGGGAGACCCAGTACTTC. Protein: CASSLTGDRGETQYF.